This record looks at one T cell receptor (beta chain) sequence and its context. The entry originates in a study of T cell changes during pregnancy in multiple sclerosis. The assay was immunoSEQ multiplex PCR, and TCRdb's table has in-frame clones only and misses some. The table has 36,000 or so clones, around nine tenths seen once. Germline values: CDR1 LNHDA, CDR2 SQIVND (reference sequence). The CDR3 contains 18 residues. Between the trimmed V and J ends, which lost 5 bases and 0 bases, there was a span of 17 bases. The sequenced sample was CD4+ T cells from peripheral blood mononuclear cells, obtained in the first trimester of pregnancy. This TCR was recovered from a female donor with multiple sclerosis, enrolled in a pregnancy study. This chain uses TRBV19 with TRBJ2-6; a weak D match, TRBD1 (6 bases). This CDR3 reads CASSGGDRFPSGANVLTF. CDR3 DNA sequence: TGTGCCAGTAGTGGGGGTGACAGGTTCCCCTCTGGGGCCAACGTCCTGACTTTC.